This TCR beta chain is drawn from a study of T cell repertoires in cytomegalovirus infection. Overall study: It can be stated that public TCR beta signatures indicated CMV infection as well as a matching HLA type. Study-level points and caveats: The response measured ex vivo was dominated by TCR beta clonotypes (HLA-C-restricted and CMV-specific). Carriage of CMV together with the relevant HLA was identifiable through cumulative public TCR beta family frequency.

The V gene's germline CDR1 is SGHRS and CDR2 YFSETQ. V lost 6 bases, J lost 5 bases, and 10 bases lay in between. The CDR3 covers 12 residues. This clonotype was counted a few times. Antigen unknown. MiXCR, run by TCRdb on the reads, gives a single entry per CDR3 protein. This table holds almost 550,000 distinct CDR3 sequences, 16% found once. The receptor comes from a human donor in good health (CMV status not recorded). Some clones in this sample may be carry-over from other donors' samples. Sample: CD8+ T cells from PBMCs. V and J are TRBV5-1 and TRBJ2-3, with D unresolved. The CDR3 nucleotides read TGCGCCAGCACCCCCTCAGGAGATACGCAGTATTTT. Protein sequence: CASTPSGDTQYF.